One sample yielded the 10 T cell receptor beta chains listed below, sequenced in a study of blood T cell repertoires in COVID-19. TCRdb's table, derived via immunoSEQ multiplex PCR, lists solely in-frame clones and lacks some. This sample carries under 250,000 clones, around four fifths of them seen once, and the ten largest clones take about 4%. Sample: peripheral blood. The receptors were gathered from a man aged 50 or older with acute or convalescent COVID-19.

The J gene is TRBJ2-7, the V gene TRBV5-1; 12 bases map to TRBD2. The ends lost 4 bases at V and 5 bases at J; junction bases unmatched: 7. This CDR3 comprises 15 residues. CDR1 is SGHRS and CDR2 is YFSETQ in the germline V gene. This CDR3 reads CASSTSGRPGDEQYF. The CDR3 region has the DNA TGCGCCAGCAGCACTAGCGGGAGGCCGGGGGACGAGCAGTACTTC.

This chain uses TRBV27 with TRBJ1-1; D remains ambiguous. V lost 3 bases, J lost 6 bases, and 14 bases lay in between. There are 14 residues in the CDR3. Germline V CDR1 and CDR2: MNHEY, SMNVEV (reference sequence). Written as DNA, the CDR3 is TGTGCCAGCAGTTTCAGAGGGTGGGTGGCTGAAGCTTTCTTT. Amino acids: CASSFRGWVAEAFF.

This sequence joins TRBV11-2 and TRBJ1-6; D is unclear. Trimming took off 2 bases at V and 7 bases at J, with 9 bases between the two ends. CDR3 length equals 14 residues. CDR1 is SGHAT and CDR2 is FQNNGV in the germline V gene. CDR3 sequence reads: CASSLSSPNSPLHF. The DNA of the CDR3 is TGTGCCAGCAGCTTATCCTCCCCCAATTCACCCCTCCACTTT.

The chain combines TRBV2 with TRBJ1-6, with 7 bases matching TRBD1. CDR1 is SNHLY and CDR2 is FYNNEI in the germline V gene. Unmatched junction bases numbered 5, after V lost 4 bases and J lost 5 bases. The CDR3 is 15 amino acids. The CDR3 here is CASSVQGLNNSPLHF. In DNA, the CDR3 is TGTGCCAGCAGTGTACAGGGGTTAAATAATTCACCCCTCCACTTT.

The chain recombines TRBV5-1 with TRBJ1-3; 11 nucleotides agree with TRBD1. The CDR3 has 14 amino acids. The junction had 1 base not matched to a gene; V was cut back by 0 bases and J by 8 bases. Germline CDR1 and CDR2: SGHRS and YFSETQ. DNA for the CDR3: TGCGCCAGCAGCTTGGAGGGACAGGGGGACACCATATATTTT. Translating it yields CASSLEGQGDTIYF.

V and J are TRBV6-6 and TRBJ2-1; 9 bases match TRBD1. V gave up 6 bases and J gave up 6 bases; unmatched junction bases: 6. CDR1 and CDR2 from the germline V gene are MNHNY and SVGAGI (reference sequence). CDR3 length: 14 residues. This chain's CDR3 is CASSSGQGPNEQFF. CDR3 DNA sequence: TGTGCCAGCAGCTCGGGACAGGGACCCAATGAGCAGTTCTTC.

The rearrangement joins TRBV4-1 to TRBJ1-5; D is undetermined. The CDR3 consists of 15 residues. V lost 0 bases and J 0 bases, leaving 6 bases between the germline ends. Per germline, CDR1 MGHRA and CDR2 YSYEKL. CDR3 nucleotide sequence: TGCGCCAGCAGCCAAGATGCGGGTAGCAATCAGCCCCAGCATTTT. This codes for CASSQDAGSNQPQHF.

This clone has more than one count but fewer than ten. This chain connects TRBV25-1 to TRBJ1-2, with no clear D. The CDR3 spans 12 residues. Germline-derived CDR1 and CDR2 are MGHDK and SYGVNS. V lost 4 bases and J lost 3, with 6 bases in between. The CDR3 reads CASSAQYYGYTF. Here the CDR3 DNA reads TGTGCCAGCAGTGCCCAGTACTATGGCTACACCTTC.

V usage is TRBV11-1 and J usage is TRBJ1-4; no firm D call. V gave up 4 bases and J gave up 8 bases, with 14 bases separating them. The germline CDR1 and CDR2 sequences are SGHAT and FQDESV (reference sequence). CDR3 length: 14 amino acids. The CDR3 here is CASSSRAPGEKLFF. CDR3 sequence (DNA): TGTGCCAGCAGCTCCCGGGCCCCGGGGGAAAAACTGTTTTTT.

The chain uses TRBV19 and TRBJ1-4, with 7 bases matching TRBD1. With 4 bases clipped from V and 8 bases from J, the junction kept 10 bases outside the gene matches. CDR1 is LNHDA and CDR2 is SQIVND in the germline V gene (reference sequence). CDR3 length: 15 residues. This CDR3 is CASSSATGVEEKLFF. CDR3 coding DNA: TGTGCCAGTAGTAGCGCAACAGGGGTGGAAGAAAAACTGTTTTTT.